These 5 T cell receptor beta chains share one sample of origin, sequenced in a study of blood T cell repertoires in COVID-19. Clones were sequenced by immunoSEQ multiplex PCR, and TCRdb holds only the in-frame ones, with some missing. The data contain hundreds of thousands of clones, under 90% of them singletons. Sequences were obtained from PBMCs or T cells enriched from blood (not recorded which). The receptors were sampled from a middle-aged man who had recovered from COVID-19.

V and J are TRBV6-6 and TRBJ2-1, with a possible D match to TRBD2 (6 bases). Deletions cut 5 bases from V and 2 bases from J, with 19 bases between. The CDR3 sequence is 17 residues long. Germline-derived CDR1 and CDR2 are MNHNY and SVGAGI (reference sequence). The CDR3 reads CASSHGAGTRPYNEQFF. The CDR3 DNA sequence: TGTGCCAGCAGTCACGGGGCGGGAACCAGACCCTACAATGAGCAGTTCTTC.

The rearrangement links TRBV9 to TRBJ2-7; the D is unclear. CDR1 is SGDLS and CDR2 is YYNGEE in the germline V gene. V shed 4 bases and J shed 5 bases, with 13 bases lying between them. There are 13 residues in the CDR3. Here the CDR3 DNA reads TGTGCCAGCAGCCCGAGGAATATTGACGAGCAGTACTTC. It codes for CASSPRNIDEQYF.

The rearrangement joins TRBV7-8 to TRBJ1-1, with no clear D. CDR3 length: 15 residues. Germline values: CDR1 SGHVS, CDR2 FQNEAQ. Trimming took off 6 bases at V and 1 base at J, with 15 bases between the two ends. The CDR3 DNA sequence: TGTGCCAGCAGTCTCGGCACGGGGTGGAACACTGAAGCTTTCTTT. Protein: CASSLGTGWNTEAFF.

This chain uses TRBV5-4 with TRBJ2-5; 11 bases are shared with TRBD2. V dropped 3 bases and J dropped 2; count of bases not matched to a gene: 3. The CDR3 loop spans 15 amino acids. Germline V gene data show CDR1 as SGHNT and CDR2 as YYREEE (reference sequence). In nucleotides, the CDR3 is TGTGCCAGCAGCTCCGGGACTAGCGGTCAAGAGACCCAGTACTTC. The encoded protein is CASSSGTSGQETQYF.

The CDR3 region has the DNA TGCGCCAGCAGCTTGAACGGACAGGCGCGAGAGACCCAGTACTTC. Translating gives CASSLNGQARETQYF. The chain is built from TRBV5-1 and TRBJ2-5; 7 nucleotides agree with TRBD1. Unmatched junction bases numbered 7, after V lost 1 base and J lost 4 bases. The germline gives CDR1 SGHRS, CDR2 YFSETQ. The CDR3 extends over 15 amino acids.